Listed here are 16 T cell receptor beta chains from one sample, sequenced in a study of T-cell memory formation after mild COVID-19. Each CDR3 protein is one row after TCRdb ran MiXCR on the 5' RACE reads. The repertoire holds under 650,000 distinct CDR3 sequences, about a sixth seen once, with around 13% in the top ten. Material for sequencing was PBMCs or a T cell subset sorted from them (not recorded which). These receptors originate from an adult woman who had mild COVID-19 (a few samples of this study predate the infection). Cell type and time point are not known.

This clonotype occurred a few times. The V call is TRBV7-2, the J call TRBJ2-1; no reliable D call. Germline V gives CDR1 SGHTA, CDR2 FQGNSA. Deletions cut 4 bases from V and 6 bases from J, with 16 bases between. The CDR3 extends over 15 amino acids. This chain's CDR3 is CASSSPGSNANEQFF. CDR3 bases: TGTGCCAGCAGCTCCCCGGGTAGTAATGCCAATGAGCAGTTCTTC.

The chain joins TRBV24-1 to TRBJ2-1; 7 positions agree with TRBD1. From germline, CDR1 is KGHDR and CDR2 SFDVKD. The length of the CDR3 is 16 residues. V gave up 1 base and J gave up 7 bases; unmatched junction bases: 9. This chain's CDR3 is CATSDFPRDRENEQFF. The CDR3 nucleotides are TGTGCCACCAGTGATTTCCCAAGGGACAGAGAGAATGAGCAGTTCTTC.

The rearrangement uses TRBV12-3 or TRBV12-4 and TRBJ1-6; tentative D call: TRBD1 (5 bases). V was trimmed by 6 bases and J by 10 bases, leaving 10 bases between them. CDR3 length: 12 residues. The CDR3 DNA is TGTGCCAGCAGCGACAGATTCTCACCCCTCCACTTT. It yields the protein CASSDRFSPLHF.

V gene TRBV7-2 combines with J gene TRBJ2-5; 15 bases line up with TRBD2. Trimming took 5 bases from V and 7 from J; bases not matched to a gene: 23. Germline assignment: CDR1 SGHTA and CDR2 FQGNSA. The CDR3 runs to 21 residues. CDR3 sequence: CASSPGTSGRFGTIPIGTQYF. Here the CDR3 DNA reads TGTGCCAGCAGCCCTGGGACTAGCGGGAGGTTTGGAACCATCCCAATCGGGACCCAGTACTTC.

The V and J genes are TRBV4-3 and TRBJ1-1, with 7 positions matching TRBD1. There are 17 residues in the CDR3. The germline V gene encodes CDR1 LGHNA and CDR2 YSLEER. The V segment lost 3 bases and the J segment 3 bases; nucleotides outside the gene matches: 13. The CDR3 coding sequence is TGCGCCAGCAGCCACCTCCAGGGGGGCGTAGGGTACACTGAAGCTTTCTTT. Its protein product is CASSHLQGGVGYTEAFF.

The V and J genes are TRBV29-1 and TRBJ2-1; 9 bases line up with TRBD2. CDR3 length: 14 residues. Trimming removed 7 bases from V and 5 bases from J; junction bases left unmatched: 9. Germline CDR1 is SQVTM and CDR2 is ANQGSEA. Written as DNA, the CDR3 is TGCAGCGGGACTAGCGACCTGTGGGACAATGAGCAGTTCTTC. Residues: CSGTSDLWDNEQFF.

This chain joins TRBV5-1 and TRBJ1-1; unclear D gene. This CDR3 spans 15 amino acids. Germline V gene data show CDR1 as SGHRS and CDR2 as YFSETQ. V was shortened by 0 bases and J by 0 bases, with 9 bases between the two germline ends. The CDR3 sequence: CASSLAGTMNTEAFF. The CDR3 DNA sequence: TGCGCCAGCAGCTTGGCGGGCACAATGAACACTGAAGCTTTCTTT.

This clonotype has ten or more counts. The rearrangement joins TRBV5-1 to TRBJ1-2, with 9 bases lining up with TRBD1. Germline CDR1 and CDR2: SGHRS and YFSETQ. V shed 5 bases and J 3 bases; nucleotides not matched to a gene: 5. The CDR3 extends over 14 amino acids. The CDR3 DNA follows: TGCGCCAGCAGTGGACAGGGGTTTTACTATGGCTACACCTTC. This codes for CASSGQGFYYGYTF.

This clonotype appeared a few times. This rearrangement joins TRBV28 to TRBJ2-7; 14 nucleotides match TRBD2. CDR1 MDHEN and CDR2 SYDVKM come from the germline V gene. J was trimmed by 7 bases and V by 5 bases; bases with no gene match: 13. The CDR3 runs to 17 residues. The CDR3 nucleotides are TGTGCCAGCAGTCCAACCACCGGGACTAGCGGGAGTAGGGAGCAGTACTTC. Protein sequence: CASSPTTGTSGSREQYF.

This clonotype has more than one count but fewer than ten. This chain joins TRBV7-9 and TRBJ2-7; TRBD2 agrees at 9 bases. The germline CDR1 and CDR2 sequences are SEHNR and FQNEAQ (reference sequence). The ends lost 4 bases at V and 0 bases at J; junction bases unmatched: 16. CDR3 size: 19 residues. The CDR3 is CASSSLPGRGGRSSYEQYF. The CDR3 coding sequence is TGTGCCAGCAGCTCGCTCCCCGGGCGGGGGGGCCGGAGCTCCTACGAGCAGTACTTC.

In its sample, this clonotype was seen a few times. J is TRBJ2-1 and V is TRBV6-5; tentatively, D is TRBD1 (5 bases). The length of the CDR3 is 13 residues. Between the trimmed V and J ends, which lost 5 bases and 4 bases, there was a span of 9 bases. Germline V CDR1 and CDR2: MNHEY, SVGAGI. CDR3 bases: TGTGCCAGCAGTACCACAGGATACAATGAGCAGTTCTTC. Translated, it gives CASSTTGYNEQFF.

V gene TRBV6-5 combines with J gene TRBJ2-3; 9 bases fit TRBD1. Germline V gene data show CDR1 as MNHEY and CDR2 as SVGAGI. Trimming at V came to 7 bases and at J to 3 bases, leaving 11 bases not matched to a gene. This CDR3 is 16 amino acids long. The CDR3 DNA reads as TGTGCCAGCACCCTCTCGGGGACAGGGAAAACAGATACGCAGTATTTT. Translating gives CASTLSGTGKTDTQYF.

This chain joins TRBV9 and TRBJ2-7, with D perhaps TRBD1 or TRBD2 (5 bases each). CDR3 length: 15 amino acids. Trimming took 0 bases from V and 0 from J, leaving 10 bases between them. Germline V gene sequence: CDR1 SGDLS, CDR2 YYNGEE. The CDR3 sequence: CASSVGDGASYEQYF. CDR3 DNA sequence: TGTGCCAGCAGCGTAGGGGACGGGGCCTCCTACGAGCAGTACTTC.

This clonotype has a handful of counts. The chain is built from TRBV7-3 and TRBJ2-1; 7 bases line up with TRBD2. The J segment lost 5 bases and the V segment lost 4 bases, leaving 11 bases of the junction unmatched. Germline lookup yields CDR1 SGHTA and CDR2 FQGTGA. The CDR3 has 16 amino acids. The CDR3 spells CASSSLGREMDNEQFF. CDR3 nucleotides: TGTGCCAGCAGCTCGCTAGGGCGGGAGATGGACAATGAGCAGTTCTTC.

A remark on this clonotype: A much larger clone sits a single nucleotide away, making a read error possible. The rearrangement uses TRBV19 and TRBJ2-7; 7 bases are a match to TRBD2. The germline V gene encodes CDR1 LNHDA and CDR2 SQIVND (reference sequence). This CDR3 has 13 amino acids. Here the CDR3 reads CATLPGGSYEKYF. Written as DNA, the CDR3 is TGTGCCACCCTACCGGGGGGTTCCTACGAGAAGTACTTC.

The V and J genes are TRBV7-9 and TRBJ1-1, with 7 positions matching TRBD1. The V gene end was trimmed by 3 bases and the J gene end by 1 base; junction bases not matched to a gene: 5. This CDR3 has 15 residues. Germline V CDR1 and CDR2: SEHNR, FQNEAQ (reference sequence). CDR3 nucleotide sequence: TGTGCCAGCAGCTTCGTCCGGGACAGGAACACTGAAGCTTTCTTT. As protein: CASSFVRDRNTEAFF.